Included here is one T cell receptor beta chain sequence, with context. Its matching antigen is unknown. Germline CDR1 LGHNA, CDR2 YSLEER. The CDR3 totals 15 residues. With V trimmed by 1 base and J by 4 bases, 4 bases remained unmatched. TCRdb's copy holds only in-frame clones and misses some; the assay was immunoSEQ multiplex PCR. The data hold 10,000 or so clones, with 70% to 85% observed a single time. This entry comes from a study of PD-1 blockade in classical Hodgkin lymphoma. Across the study: It was nivolumab at 3 mg/kg, given intravenously every 2 weeks, that patients received.

Time point given: cycle 4 day 1 (C4D1), after 6 weeks of nivolumab. All patients experienced relapse after autologous stem cell transplantation, and brentuximab vedotin exposure was variable. It was by magnetic negative selection that CD8+ T cells were isolated from thawed PBMCs. Study-wide results and caveats: Repertoire difference causes, possibly disease activity or prior therapy, remain undefined. Before treatment, complete responders showed about the same diversity as newly diagnosed patients.

The material was CD8+ T cells from blood, obtained before the fourth cycle of nivolumab. The chain recombines TRBV4-3 with TRBJ2-1; 7 bases line up with TRBD2. The source is a human donor with classical Hodgkin lymphoma. CDR3 coding DNA: TGCGCCAGCAGCCAAGTGTGGGAGGGTTACAATGAGCAGTTCTTC. Protein sequence: CASSQVWEGYNEQFF.